This T cell receptor beta chain was identified during a study of T-cell memory formation after mild COVID-19. TCRdb recomputed calls from the 5' RACE reads with MiXCR, one row per CDR3 protein. The sample has 380,000 or so distinct CDR3 sequences, roughly an eighth seen once. The ends lost 8 bases at V and 8 bases at J; junction bases unmatched: 8. This CDR3 is built from 12 residues. Germline V gene data show CDR1 as MNHEY and CDR2 as SVGEGT. Material for sequencing was PBMCs or a T cell subset sorted from them (not recorded which). The TCR sequence derives from a man aged 18 to 29 who had mild COVID-19 (a few samples of this study predate the infection). Cell type and time point are not known. The chain has TRBV6-2 or TRBV6-3 and TRBJ1-2, with 7 bases fitting TRBD1. Written as DNA, the CDR3 is TGTGCCAGCGGAAAGGGGGCGCAAGGCTACACCTTC. Protein product: CASGKGAQGYTF.